Following are 4 T cell receptor beta chains from one sample sequenced in a study of T-cell reconstitution after alpha-beta-depleted transplantation in children. It was with unique molecular identifiers that the TCRbeta library was prepared. MiXCR was run by TCRdb on the PCR reads, yielding one entry per CDR3 protein. This sample has 140,000 or so distinct CDR3 sequences, with about 8.8% found just once. The sample in question was PBMCs, mostly from graft donor cells, obtained 180 days after TCRalphabeta/CD19-depleted stem cell transplant. The receptors originated from a female patient aged 2-9 years who had a stem cell transplant for congenital amegakaryocytic thrombocytopenia, so the T cells may come from the graft donor.

This clonotype was counted ten times or more. The V gene is TRBV9, the J gene TRBJ2-1, with 12 bases lining up with TRBD2. V was pared by 4 bases and J by 3 bases, with 8 bases of the junction left unmatched. The CDR3 covers 17 residues. The germline V gene encodes CDR1 SGDLS and CDR2 YYNGEE. This CDR3 reads CASSPPSGRAFYNEQFF. As DNA, the CDR3 is TGTGCCAGCAGCCCCCCTAGCGGGAGGGCCTTCTACAATGAGCAGTTCTTC.

This chain connects TRBV28 to TRBJ2-1; D assignment may be TRBD1 or TRBD2 (5 bases each). CDR3 length: 13 residues. Deletions cut 7 bases from V and 5 bases from J, with 12 bases between. The germline CDR1 and CDR2 sequences are MDHEN and SYDVKM. The chain's CDR3 is CASTRDLDNEQFF. For the CDR3, the DNA is TGTGCCAGCACCCGGGACCTTGACAATGAGCAGTTCTTC.

V is TRBV11-2 and J is TRBJ2-7; weak D call: TRBD2 (5 bases). The CDR3 runs to 14 residues. V lost 3 bases, J lost 5 bases, and 14 bases lay in between. The germline gives CDR1 SGHAT, CDR2 FQNNGV. The CDR3 loop is CASSFFREIHEQYF. The CDR3 bases are TGTGCCAGCAGCTTCTTTCGGGAAATCCACGAGCAGTACTTC.

Many counts were recorded for this clonotype. A much larger clone differs by one base, so this may be a read error. This chain uses TRBV12-3 or TRBV12-4 with TRBJ2-5, with 7 bases identical to TRBD2. V was pared by 2 bases and J by 4 bases, with 1 base of the junction left unmatched. This CDR3 has 13 amino acids. CDR3 sequence reads: CASSLIAGETQYF. The CDR3 bases are TGTGCCAGCAGTTTAATAGCGGGAGAGACCCAGTACTTC.